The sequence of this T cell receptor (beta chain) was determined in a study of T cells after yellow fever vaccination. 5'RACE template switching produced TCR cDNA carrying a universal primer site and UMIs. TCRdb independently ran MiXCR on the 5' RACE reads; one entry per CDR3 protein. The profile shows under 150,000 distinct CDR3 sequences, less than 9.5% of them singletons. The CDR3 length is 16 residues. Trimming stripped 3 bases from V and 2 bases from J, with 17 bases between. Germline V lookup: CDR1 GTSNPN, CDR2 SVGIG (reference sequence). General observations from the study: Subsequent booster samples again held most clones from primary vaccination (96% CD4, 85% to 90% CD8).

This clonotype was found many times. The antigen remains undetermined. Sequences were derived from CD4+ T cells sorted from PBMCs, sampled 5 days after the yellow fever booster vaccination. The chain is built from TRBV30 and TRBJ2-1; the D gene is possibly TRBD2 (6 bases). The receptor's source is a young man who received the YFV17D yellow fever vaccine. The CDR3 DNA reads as TGTGCCTGGAGCCTTCGGAGAAGCGGGCCCTACAATGAGCAGTTCTTC. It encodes CAWSLRRSGPYNEQFF.